The subject of this entry is one TCR beta chain. The sample comes from a study of identical twins. Per the germline V gene, CDR1 is MNHEY and CDR2 is SMNVEV (reference sequence). The CDR3 spans 15 residues. Trimming removed 6 bases from V and 4 bases from J, with 19 bases in between. One entry per CDR3 protein, called by TCRdb with MiXCR from the 5' RACE reads. The sample includes 500,000 or so distinct CDR3 sequences, approximately 14% seen only once; the top ten take about 0.52%. In addition, the sample was reused for a study of yellow fever vaccine responses in identical twins.

The chain recombines TRBV27 with TRBJ2-7; D not certain. The TCR sequence derives from a woman aged 18-29 years in good health. Sequencing was done on a sample of CD4+ T cells sorted from blood. CDR3 sequence (DNA): TGTGCCAGCAGCGCCGAACCTCAACCACTTTACGAGCAGTACTTC. Translating gives CASSAEPQPLYEQYF.